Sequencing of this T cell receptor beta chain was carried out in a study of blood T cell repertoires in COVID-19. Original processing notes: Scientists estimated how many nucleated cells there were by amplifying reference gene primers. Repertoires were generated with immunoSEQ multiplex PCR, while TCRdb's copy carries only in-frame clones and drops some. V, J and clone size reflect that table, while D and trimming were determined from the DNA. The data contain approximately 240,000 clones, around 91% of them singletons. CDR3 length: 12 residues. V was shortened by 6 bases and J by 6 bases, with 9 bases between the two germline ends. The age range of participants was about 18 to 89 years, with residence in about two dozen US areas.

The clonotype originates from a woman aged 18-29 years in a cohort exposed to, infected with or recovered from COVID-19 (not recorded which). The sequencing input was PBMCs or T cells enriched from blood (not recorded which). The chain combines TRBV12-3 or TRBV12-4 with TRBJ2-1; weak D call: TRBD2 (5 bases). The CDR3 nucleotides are TGTGCCAGCAGCACGGGAATCAATGAGCAGTTCTTC. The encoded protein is CASSTGINEQFF.